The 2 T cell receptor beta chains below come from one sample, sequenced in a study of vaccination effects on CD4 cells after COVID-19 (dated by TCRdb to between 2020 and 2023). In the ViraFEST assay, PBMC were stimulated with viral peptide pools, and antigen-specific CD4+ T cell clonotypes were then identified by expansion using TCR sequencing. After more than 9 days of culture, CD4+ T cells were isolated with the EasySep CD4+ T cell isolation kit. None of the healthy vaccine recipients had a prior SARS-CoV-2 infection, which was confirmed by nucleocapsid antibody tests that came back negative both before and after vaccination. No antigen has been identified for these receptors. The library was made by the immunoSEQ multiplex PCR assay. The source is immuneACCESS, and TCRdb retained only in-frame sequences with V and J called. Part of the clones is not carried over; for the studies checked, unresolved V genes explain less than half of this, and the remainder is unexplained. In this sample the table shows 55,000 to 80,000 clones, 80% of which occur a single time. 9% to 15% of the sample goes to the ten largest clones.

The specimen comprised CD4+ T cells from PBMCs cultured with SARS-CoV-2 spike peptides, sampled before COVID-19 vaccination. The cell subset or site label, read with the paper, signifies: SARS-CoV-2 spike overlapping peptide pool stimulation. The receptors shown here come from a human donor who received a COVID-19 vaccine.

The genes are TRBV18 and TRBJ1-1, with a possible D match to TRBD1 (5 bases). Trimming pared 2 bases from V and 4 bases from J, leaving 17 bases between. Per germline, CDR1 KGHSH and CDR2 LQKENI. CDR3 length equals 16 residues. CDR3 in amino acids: CASSPAQAREGTEAFF. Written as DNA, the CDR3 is TGTGCCAGCTCACCAGCCCAGGCCAGGGAGGGCACTGAAGCTTTCTTT.

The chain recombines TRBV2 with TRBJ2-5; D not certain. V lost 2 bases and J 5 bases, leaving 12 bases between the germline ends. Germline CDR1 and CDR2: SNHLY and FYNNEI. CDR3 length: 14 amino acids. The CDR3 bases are TGTGCCAGCAGTGAAACGATGGTGGGTGAGACCCAGTACTTC. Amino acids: CASSETMVGETQYF.